These T cell receptor beta chains were read from a single sample in a study of lymphopenia after photon versus proton radiotherapy. Generated by immunoSEQ multiplex PCR, the TCRdb table keeps only in-frame clones and is missing some. The data contain more than 30,000 clones, approximately 89% of them singletons. This specimen consisted of peripheral blood, obtained from a patient treated with proton-based radiotherapy. These TCRs come from a woman aged 70-85 years with pancreatic cancer. Some clones in this sample may be carry-over from other donors' samples. The CDR3 runs from the conserved cysteine through the conserved F or W. D genes are given only for firm matches. Clone size appears in some rows only: once, few, many, or a class for an expanded clone.

cdr3_nt,cdr3_aa,clone_size,v_call,j_call,d_call
TGTGCCAGCAGCCTAATAGCGGGAGGGCCCATGACCGGGCAGTTCTTC,CASSLIAGGPMTGQFF,.,TRBV7-2,TRBJ2-1,TRBD2
TGCGCCAGCAGCACCGGGACAGGACCCAACACTGAAGCTTTCTTT,CASSTGTGPNTEAFF,.,TRBV5-1,TRBJ1-1,TRBD1
TGTGCCAGCAGCAGCGGACAGGGAAGAACTGAAGCTTTCTTT,CASSSGQGRTEAFF,.,TRBV21-1,TRBJ1-1,.
TGTGCCAGCAGCCCACGGACAGGGGTGGACAATCAGCCCCAGCATTTT,CASSPRTGVDNQPQHF,once,TRBV5-5,TRBJ1-5,TRBD1
TGCAGCGTTATGAACACTGAAGCTTTCTTT,CSVMNTEAFF,few,TRBV29-1,TRBJ1-1,.
TGTGCCAGTAGCAATACAGGGAACTATGGCTACACCTTC,CASSNTGNYGYTF,few,TRBV19,TRBJ1-2,.
TGTGCCAGCAGCTTAGAATACGGGGTTTTCCCTGAAGCTTTCTTT,CASSLEYGVFPEAFF,.,TRBV11-2,TRBJ1-1,.
TGTGCCAGCAGCCCGGGACTAAGGACGGTTGAGCAGTACTTC,CASSPGLRTVEQYF,.,TRBV11-2,TRBJ2-7,TRBD2
TGCGCCAGCAGCCAAGAACTAGCGGGAGGCTCCTACGAGCAGTACTTC,CASSQELAGGSYEQYF,.,TRBV4-3,TRBJ2-7,TRBD2
TGTGCCAGCAGTGTAAACGACGCCGGAAACACCATATATTTT,CASSVNDAGNTIYF,once,TRBV2,TRBJ1-3,.
TGTGCCAGCAGTACAGACAGGGGAGATGAGCAGTTCTTC,CASSTDRGDEQFF,few,TRBV2,TRBJ2-1,TRBD1
TGCGCCAGCAGCTTGGGGGGGTACCAAGAGACCCAGTACTTC,CASSLGGYQETQYF,.,TRBV5-1,TRBJ2-5,.
TGCGCCAGCAGCCCCCTCCCCGGCAGTGAGAACACTGAAGCTTTCTTT,CASSPLPGSENTEAFF,.,TRBV5-1,TRBJ1-1,.
TGTGCCAGCAGATCGGGACAGGGTGTAAGGGAGCTGTTTTTT,CASRSGQGVRELFF,.,TRBV7-8,TRBJ2-2,TRBD1
TGTGCCACCAGCTCCCCCGGGAGACAGGGGTACTACAATGAGCAGTTCTTC,CATSSPGRQGYYNEQFF,.,TRBV15,TRBJ2-1,TRBD1
TGCGCCAGCAGCTTGGCCGGGACAGGGGGCATCGATGAGCAGTTCTTC,CASSLAGTGGIDEQFF,once,TRBV5-1,TRBJ2-1,TRBD1